A single sample is the source of the 17 T cell receptor beta chains below, sequenced in a study of post-analysis software for immune sequencing data. Study conclusions and caveats: The five TRBV segments detected at higher frequency in patients than in controls included TRBV5-6, TRBV5-1 and TRBV20-1.

For these receptors, no antigen is known. Unique molecular identifiers were carried by the TCR beta cDNA libraries. MiXCR, run by TCRdb on the PCR reads, gives a single entry per CDR3 protein. The profile shows fewer than 700,000 distinct CDR3 sequences, about 40% of them singletons. The sample was blood. Receptors originate from a girl between 10 and 17 years old with multiple sclerosis.

The J gene is TRBJ2-1, the V gene TRBV12-3 or TRBV12-4; the D gene is possibly TRBD2 (6 bases). The CDR3 contains 14 residues. The V gene lost 7 bases and the J gene lost 4 bases, with 14 bases spanning the gap. The chain's CDR3 is CASTIAVRYNEQFF. The CDR3 bases are TGTGCCAGCACCATAGCGGTCCGGTACAATGAGCAGTTCTTC.

V usage is TRBV19 and J usage is TRBJ2-1; D not certain. This CDR3 contains 14 residues. Between the trimmed V and J ends, which lost 5 bases and 9 bases, there was a span of 17 bases. Germline V lookup: CDR1 LNHDA, CDR2 SQIVND (reference sequence). The CDR3 DNA reads TGTGCCAGTAGTCCCGAGAGAAGCATGGGTGAGCAGTTCTTC. Translated: CASSPERSMGEQFF.

The sample holds a few counts of this clonotype. The V call is TRBV15, the J call TRBJ2-5, with TRBD2 matching 7 bases. The germline V gene encodes CDR1 LNHNV and CDR2 YYDKDF (reference sequence). This CDR3 spans 13 amino acids. V trimming: 9 bases; J trimming: 0 bases; junction bases outside the gene matches: 4. The CDR3 DNA is TGTGCCACTAGGGAGGGGCACCAAGAGACCCAGTACTTC. Encoded protein: CATREGHQETQYF.

The chain carries TRBV12-3 or TRBV12-4 and TRBJ2-4; TRBD1 agrees at 7 bases. V gave up 5 bases and J gave up 0 bases; unmatched junction bases: 10. The CDR3 spans 17 residues. In DNA form, the CDR3 reads TGTGCCAGCAGTCTCCAGGACAGGAAGGGAGCCAAAAACATTCAGTACTTC. Translated, it gives CASSLQDRKGAKNIQYF.

The chain couples TRBV20-1 to TRBJ2-1, with D perhaps TRBD2 (6 bases). The CDR3 has 14 residues. CDR1 and CDR2 (germline): DFQATT, SNEGSKA (reference sequence). The ends were cut back, 4 bases at V and 0 bases at J, with 10 bases in the middle. This CDR3 is CSAMRDRSYNEQFF. Here the CDR3 DNA reads TGCAGTGCTATGCGGGACCGCTCCTACAATGAGCAGTTCTTC.

The chain employs TRBV7-2 and TRBJ1-2; 11 positions match TRBD1. CDR1 is SGHTA, CDR2 FQGNSA, per germline. The CDR3 is made up of 15 amino acids. J lost 4 bases, V lost 5 bases, and 6 bases had no gene match. This CDR3 reads CASSPRDRGFYGYTF. The CDR3 DNA reads TGTGCCAGCAGCCCACGGGACAGGGGGTTCTATGGCTACACCTTC.

This clonotype was counted only a few times. This chain links TRBV10-3 with TRBJ1-1, with D maybe TRBD1 (6 bases). The ends were cut back, 5 bases at V and 0 bases at J, with 16 bases in the middle. The germline gives CDR1 ENHRY, CDR2 SYGVKD. The CDR3 is 16 residues long. The CDR3 nucleotides are TGTGCCATCAGTCAAGGGACATCTTTTATGAACACTGAAGCTTTCTTT. The encoded protein is CAISQGTSFMNTEAFF.

Points on this clonotype: Given a much more abundant clone one base away, this may be a read error. Here the CDR3 omits its conserved ending phenylalanine or tryptophan, so a read error is the likely source. V is TRBV4-1 and J is TRBJ2-5; the D call may be TRBD1 or TRBD2 (5 bases each). The CDR3 totals 14 residues. Trimming cost V 0 bases and J 6 bases, with 11 bases left between them. Germline lookup yields CDR1 MGHRA and CDR2 YSYEKL. The CDR3 DNA is TGCGCCAGCAGCCAAGACGAGGGGAAGAAGACCCAGTACCTC. Translated, it gives CASSQDEGKKTQYL.

The rearrangement joins TRBV3-1 to TRBJ1-1, with D possibly being TRBD1 (6 bases). Trimming removed 3 bases at V and 3 bases at J, with 11 bases between. The CDR3 spans 14 residues. Germline values: CDR1 LGHDT, CDR2 YNNKEL (reference sequence). The CDR3 protein is CASSHTGTYTEAFF. As DNA, the CDR3 is TGTGCCAGCAGCCATACAGGGACTTACACTGAAGCTTTCTTT.

This clonotype appeared a few times. CDR3 in amino acids: CASRVDRVGKLFF. CDR3 bases: TGTGCCAGCAGAGTGGACAGGGTGGGAAAACTGTTTTTT. The gene calls are TRBV6-5 and TRBJ1-4; 8 bases map to TRBD1. CDR1 MNHEY and CDR2 SVGAGI come from the germline V gene. The trim removed 6 bases at V and 10 bases at J, leaving 7 bases unmatched. The CDR3 spans 13 residues.

V and J are TRBV14 and TRBJ2-1; D is unresolved. V shed 0 bases and J shed 3 bases, with 6 bases lying between them. Germline values: CDR1 SGHDN, CDR2 FVKESK. The CDR3 totals 14 residues. CDR3 DNA sequence: TGTGCCAGCAGCCAAGAAACTATCTACAATGAGCAGTTCTTC. As protein: CASSQETIYNEQFF.

The chain couples TRBV7-2 to TRBJ2-7, with TRBD2 matching 8 bases. The J call is in doubt because the DNA end fits TRBJ2-5 better. The CDR3 is made up of 13 amino acids. The germline V gene has CDR1 SGHTA and CDR2 FQGNSA. CDR3 coding DNA: TGTGCCAGCAGCTCCAGGACTAGCGAGACCCAGTACTTC. It yields the protein CASSSRTSETQYF.

V is TRBV12-3 or TRBV12-4 and J is TRBJ1-2, with D perhaps TRBD1 (6 bases). V lost 8 bases, J lost 8 bases, and 15 bases lay in between. This CDR3 has 12 amino acids. The CDR3 DNA follows: TGTGCCAGCTCGGCGGGGGCTAGGGGCTACACCTTC. This translates into CASSAGARGYTF.

The chain joins TRBV12-3 or TRBV12-4 to TRBJ2-1; D might be TRBD1 (6 bases). This CDR3 is built from 15 residues. The V end was cut by 6 bases, the J end by 12 bases, with 24 bases between. CDR3 nucleotide sequence: TGTGCCAGCAGAGAACAGGGAAAGGCGCCTTTAGTGCAGTTCTTC. It codes for CASREQGKAPLVQFF.

In its sample, this clonotype was seen a few times. This chain links TRBV20-1 with TRBJ1-2, with 8 bases that match TRBD1. There are 14 residues in the CDR3. The germline V gene has CDR1 DFQATT and CDR2 SNEGSKA (reference sequence). V lost 0 bases to trimming and J lost 3 bases; unmatched junction nucleotides: 3. The CDR3 sequence is CSARDLQGDYGYTF. Written as DNA, the CDR3 is TGCAGTGCTAGAGATCTACAGGGGGACTATGGCTACACCTTC.

This clonotype was counted between two and nine times. The chain carries TRBV7-9 and TRBJ2-5, with D maybe TRBD2 (5 bases). The V gene's germline CDR1 is SEHNR and CDR2 FQNEAQ (reference sequence). With 5 bases removed from V and 3 bases from J, the gap between germline ends came to 10 bases. This CDR3 spans 13 amino acids. The CDR3 DNA sequence: TGTGCCAGCAGCAGCGGAGCGGAAGAGACCCAGTACTTC. This codes for CASSSGAEETQYF.

The V gene is TRBV6-4, the J gene TRBJ2-1; 9 bases match TRBD2. There are 15 residues in the CDR3. Germline CDR1 reads MRHNA; CDR2 reads SNTAGT. V lost 6 bases to trimming and J lost 7 bases; unmatched junction nucleotides: 10. This CDR3 reads CASSSLAGVANEQFF. The CDR3 DNA follows: TGTGCCAGCAGCAGCTTAGCGGGAGTGGCAAATGAGCAGTTCTTC.